This TCR beta chain comes out of a study of circulating CD8 cells and anti-PD-1 response in melanoma. This clonotype appeared a few times. There are 15 residues in the CDR3. Unmatched junction bases numbered 8, after V lost 3 bases and J lost 0 bases. The germline CDR1 and CDR2 sequences are GTSNPN and SVGIG (reference sequence). The QIAseq Immune Repertoire TCR panel built the libraries from roughly 16 ng of total RNA. In TCRdb, the reads were re-called with MiXCR into one record per CDR3 protein. The table shows about 250 distinct CDR3 sequences, with under 9% occurring only once. Sorting of live CD3+CD8+TCRalphabeta+ cells by PD-1 and/or TIGIT gave four subsets.

This sequence was found in a human donor with melanoma. This chain joins TRBV30 and TRBJ2-7; 7 nucleotides line up with TRBD1. The sequences come from CD8+ T cells from PBMCs, collected at baseline or after one month of anti-PD-1 therapy (not recorded which). The CDR3: CAWSPFRGSSYEQYF. CDR3 nucleotides: TGTGCCTGGAGCCCATTCAGGGGGAGCTCCTACGAGCAGTACTTC.